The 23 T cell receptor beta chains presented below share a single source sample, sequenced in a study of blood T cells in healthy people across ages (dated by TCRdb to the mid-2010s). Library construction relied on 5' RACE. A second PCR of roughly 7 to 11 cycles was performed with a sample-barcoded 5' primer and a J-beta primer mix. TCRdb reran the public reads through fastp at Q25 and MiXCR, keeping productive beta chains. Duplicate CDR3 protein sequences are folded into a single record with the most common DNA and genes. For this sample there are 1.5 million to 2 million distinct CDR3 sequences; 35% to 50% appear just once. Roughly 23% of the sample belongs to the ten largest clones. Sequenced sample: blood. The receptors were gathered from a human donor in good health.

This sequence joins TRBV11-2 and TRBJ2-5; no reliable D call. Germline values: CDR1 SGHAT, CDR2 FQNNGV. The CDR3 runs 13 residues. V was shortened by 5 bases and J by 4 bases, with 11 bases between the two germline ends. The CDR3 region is CASSPPLVETQYF. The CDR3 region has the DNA TGTGCCAGCAGCCCCCCCCTGGTAGAGACCCAGTACTTC.

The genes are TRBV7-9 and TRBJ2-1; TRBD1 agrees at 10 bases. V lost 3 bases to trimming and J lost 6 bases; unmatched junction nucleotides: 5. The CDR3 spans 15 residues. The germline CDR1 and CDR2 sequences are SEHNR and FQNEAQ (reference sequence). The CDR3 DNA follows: TGTGCCAGCAGCTTGACAGGGGGCGTTAGCAATGAGCAGTTCTTC. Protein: CASSLTGGVSNEQFF.

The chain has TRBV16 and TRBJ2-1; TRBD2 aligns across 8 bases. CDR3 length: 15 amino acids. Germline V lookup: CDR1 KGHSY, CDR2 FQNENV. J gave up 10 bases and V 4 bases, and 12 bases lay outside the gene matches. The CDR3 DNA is TGTGCCAGCAGCCGGACTAGCATCTTCAGTACGGAGCAGTTCTTC. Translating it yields CASSRTSIFSTEQFF.

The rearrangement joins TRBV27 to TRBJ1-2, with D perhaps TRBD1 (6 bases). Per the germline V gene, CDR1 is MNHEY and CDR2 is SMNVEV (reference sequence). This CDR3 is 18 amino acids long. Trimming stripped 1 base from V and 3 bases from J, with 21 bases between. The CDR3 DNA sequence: TGTGCCAGCAGTTTATTCCCTCCCACACAGGGACTGTACTATGGCTACACCTTC. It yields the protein CASSLFPPTQGLYYGYTF.

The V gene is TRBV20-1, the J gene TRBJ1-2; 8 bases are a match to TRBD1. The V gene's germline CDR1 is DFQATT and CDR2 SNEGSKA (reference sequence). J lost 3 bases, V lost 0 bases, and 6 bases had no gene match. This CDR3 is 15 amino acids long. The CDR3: CSARDSGGRDYGYTF. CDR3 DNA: TGCAGTGCTAGAGATTCAGGGGGCCGAGACTATGGCTACACCTTC.

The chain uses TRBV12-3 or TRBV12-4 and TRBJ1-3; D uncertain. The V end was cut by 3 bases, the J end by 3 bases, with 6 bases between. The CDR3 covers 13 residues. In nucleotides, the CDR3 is TGTGCCAGCAGTTTTAGAGTTGGAAACACCATATATTTT. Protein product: CASSFRVGNTIYF.

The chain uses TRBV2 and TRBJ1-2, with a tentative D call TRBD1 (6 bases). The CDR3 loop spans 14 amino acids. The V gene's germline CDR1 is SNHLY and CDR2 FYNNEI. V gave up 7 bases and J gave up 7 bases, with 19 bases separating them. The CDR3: CASKSGTPLSGYTF. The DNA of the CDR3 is TGTGCCAGCAAATCCGGGACACCCCTGAGTGGCTACACCTTC.

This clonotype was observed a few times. The CDR3 loop is CATNRAGDTDTQYF. The CDR3 region has the DNA TGTGCCACCAATAGGGCTGGGGACACAGATACGCAGTATTTT. This chain links TRBV24-1 with TRBJ2-3; unclear D gene. CDR1 and CDR2 from the germline V gene are KGHDR and SFDVKD. With 8 bases removed from V and 2 bases from J, the gap between germline ends came to 13 bases. The CDR3 is 14 amino acids.

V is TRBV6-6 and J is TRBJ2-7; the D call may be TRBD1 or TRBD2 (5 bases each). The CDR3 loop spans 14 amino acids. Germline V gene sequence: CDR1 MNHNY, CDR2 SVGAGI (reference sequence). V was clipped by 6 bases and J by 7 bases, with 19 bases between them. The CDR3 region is CASSRPGTSGEQYF. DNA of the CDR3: TGTGCCAGCAGCCGACCCGGGACCTCCGGGGAGCAGTACTTC.

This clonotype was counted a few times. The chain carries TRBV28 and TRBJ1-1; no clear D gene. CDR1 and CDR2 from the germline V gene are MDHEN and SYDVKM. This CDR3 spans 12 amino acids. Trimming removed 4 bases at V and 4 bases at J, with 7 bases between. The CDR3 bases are TGTGCCAGCAGTTATTGGACCACTGAAGCTTTCTTT. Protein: CASSYWTTEAFF.

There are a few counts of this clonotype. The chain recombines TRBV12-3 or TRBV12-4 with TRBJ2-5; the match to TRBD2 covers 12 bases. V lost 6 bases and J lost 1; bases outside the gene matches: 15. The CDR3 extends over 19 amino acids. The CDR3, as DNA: TGTGCCAGCAGCCGAGGAATGTTCCGACTAGCGGGGGCCCAAGAGACCCAGTACTTC. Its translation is CASSRGMFRLAGAQETQYF.

The DNA for the CDR3 is TGCAGTGCTCCAAAGGCGGGGGTGAATACGCAGTATTTT. It encodes CSAPKAGVNTQYF. The chain has TRBV20-1 and TRBJ2-3, with 7 nucleotides matching TRBD2. CDR3 length equals 13 residues. V dropped 5 bases and J dropped 7; count of bases not matched to a gene: 9. Per germline, CDR1 DFQATT and CDR2 SNEGSKA (reference sequence).

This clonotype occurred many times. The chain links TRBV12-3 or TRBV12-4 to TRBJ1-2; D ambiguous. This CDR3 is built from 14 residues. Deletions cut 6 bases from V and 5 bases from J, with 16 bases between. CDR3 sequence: CASRKSGYQYGYTF. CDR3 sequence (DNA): TGTGCCAGCAGAAAATCAGGCTACCAATATGGCTACACCTTC.

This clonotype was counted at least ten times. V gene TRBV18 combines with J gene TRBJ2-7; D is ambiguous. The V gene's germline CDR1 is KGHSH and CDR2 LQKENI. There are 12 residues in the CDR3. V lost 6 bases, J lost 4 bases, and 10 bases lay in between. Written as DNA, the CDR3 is TGTGCCAGCTCGCCAGGAAATTACGAGCAGTACTTC. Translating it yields CASSPGNYEQYF.

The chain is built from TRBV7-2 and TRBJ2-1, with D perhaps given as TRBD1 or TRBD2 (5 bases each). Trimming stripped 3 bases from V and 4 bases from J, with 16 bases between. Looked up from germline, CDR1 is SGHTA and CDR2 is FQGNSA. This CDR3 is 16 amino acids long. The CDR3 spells CASSFFSTGGYNEQFF. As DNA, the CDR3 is TGTGCCAGCAGCTTTTTTTCTACTGGGGGTTACAATGAGCAGTTCTTC.

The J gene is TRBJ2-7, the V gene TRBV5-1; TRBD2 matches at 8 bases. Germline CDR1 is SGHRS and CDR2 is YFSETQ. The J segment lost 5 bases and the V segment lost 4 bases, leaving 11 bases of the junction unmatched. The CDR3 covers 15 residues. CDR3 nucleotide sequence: TGCGCCAGCAGCCCAGCGGGGGTTGTGGTAGACGAGCAGTACTTC. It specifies CASSPAGVVVDEQYF.

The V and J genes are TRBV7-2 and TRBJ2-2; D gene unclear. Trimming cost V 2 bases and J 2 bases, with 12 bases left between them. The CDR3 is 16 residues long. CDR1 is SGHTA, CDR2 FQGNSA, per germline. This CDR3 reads CASSLFEIGNTGELFF. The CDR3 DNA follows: TGTGCCAGCAGCTTATTTGAGATTGGTAACACCGGGGAGCTGTTTTTT.

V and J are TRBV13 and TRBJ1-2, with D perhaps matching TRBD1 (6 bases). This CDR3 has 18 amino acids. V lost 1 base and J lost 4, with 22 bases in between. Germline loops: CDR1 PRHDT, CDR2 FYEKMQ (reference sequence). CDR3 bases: TGTGCCAGCAGCTTAGCCTCAGCCAACAGGGAATATCCCTATGGCTACACCTTC. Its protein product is CASSLASANREYPYGYTF.

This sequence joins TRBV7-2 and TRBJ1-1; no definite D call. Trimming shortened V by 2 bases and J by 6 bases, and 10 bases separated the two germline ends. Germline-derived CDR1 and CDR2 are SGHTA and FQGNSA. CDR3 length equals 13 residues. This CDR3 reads CASSLLIGAEAFF. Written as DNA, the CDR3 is TGTGCCAGCAGCTTACTTATCGGGGCTGAAGCTTTCTTT.

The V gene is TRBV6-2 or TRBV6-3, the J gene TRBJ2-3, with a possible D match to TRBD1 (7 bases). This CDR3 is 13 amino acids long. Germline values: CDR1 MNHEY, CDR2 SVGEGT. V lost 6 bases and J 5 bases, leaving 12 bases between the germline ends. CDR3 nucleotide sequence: TGTGCCAGCAGGAGACAGGGAGGAGATACGCAGTATTTT. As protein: CASRRQGGDTQYF.

In DNA form, the CDR3 reads TGTGCCAGCAGCTCCCTACCTTTTTATGGCTACACCTTC. It yields the protein CASSSLPFYGYTF. The V and J genes are TRBV7-2 and TRBJ1-2; no reliable D call. The V gene's germline CDR1 is SGHTA and CDR2 FQGNSA. V was clipped by 4 bases and J by 5 bases, with 11 bases between them. This CDR3 comprises 13 residues.

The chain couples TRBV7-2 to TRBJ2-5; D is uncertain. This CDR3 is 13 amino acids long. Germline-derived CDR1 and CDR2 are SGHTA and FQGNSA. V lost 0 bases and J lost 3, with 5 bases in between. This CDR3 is CASSLAHKETQYF. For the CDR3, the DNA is TGTGCCAGCAGCTTAGCGCACAAAGAGACCCAGTACTTC. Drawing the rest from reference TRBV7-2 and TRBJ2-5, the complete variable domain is GAGVSQSPSNKVTEKGKDVELRCDPISGHTALYWYRQSLGQGLEFLIYFQGNSAPDKSGLPSDRFSAERTGGSVSTLTIQRTQQEDSAVYLCASSLAHKETQYFGPGTRLLVL.

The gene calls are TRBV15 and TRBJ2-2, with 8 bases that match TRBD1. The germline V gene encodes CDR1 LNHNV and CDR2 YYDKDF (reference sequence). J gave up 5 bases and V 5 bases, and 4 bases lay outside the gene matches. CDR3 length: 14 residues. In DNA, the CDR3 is TGTGCCACCAGCTTGACAGGGGAGACCGGGGAGCTGTTTTTT. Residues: CATSLTGETGELFF.